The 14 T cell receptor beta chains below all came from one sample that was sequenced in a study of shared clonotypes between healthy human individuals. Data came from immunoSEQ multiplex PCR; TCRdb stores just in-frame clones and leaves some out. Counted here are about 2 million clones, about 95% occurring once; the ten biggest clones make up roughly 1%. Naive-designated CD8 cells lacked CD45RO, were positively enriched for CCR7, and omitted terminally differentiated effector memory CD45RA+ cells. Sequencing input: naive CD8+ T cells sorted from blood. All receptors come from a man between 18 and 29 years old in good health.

CDR3 residues: CASRVQGSPYEQYF. The CDR3 nucleotides are TGCGCCAGCCGAGTACAGGGGTCCCCCTACGAGCAGTACTTC. The chain joins TRBV10-2 to TRBJ2-7; TRBD1 matches 7 bases. Trimming took 8 bases from V and 2 from J; bases not matched to a gene: 9. This CDR3 is 14 amino acids long. Per germline, CDR1 WSHSY and CDR2 SAAADI.

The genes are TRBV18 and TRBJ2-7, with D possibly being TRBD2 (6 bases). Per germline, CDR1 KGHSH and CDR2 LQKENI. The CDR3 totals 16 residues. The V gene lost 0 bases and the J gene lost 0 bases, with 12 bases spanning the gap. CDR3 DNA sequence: TGTGCCAGCTCACCACCAAGCGGGCTCGACTCCTACGAGCAGTACTTC. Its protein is CASSPPSGLDSYEQYF.

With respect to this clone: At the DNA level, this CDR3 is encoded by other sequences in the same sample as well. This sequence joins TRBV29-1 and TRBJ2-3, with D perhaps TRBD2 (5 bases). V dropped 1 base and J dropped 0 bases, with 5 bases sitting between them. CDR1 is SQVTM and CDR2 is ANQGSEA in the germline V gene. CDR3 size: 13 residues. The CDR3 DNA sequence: TGCAGCGTTGAAGGGACTAGCACAGATACGCAGTATTTT. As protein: CSVEGTSTDTQYF.

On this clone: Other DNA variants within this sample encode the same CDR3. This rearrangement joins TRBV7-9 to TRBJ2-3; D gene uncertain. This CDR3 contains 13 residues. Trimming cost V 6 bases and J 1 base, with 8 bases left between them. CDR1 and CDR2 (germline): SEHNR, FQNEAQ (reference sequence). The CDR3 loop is CASSWSGTDTQYF. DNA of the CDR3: TGTGCCAGCAGTTGGTCCGGCACAGATACGCAGTATTTT.

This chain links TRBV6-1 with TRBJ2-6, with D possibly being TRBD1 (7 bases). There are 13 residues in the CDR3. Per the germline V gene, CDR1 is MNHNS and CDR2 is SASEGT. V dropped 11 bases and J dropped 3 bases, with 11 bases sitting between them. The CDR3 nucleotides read TGTGCCGGAGGGGGCTATGGGGCCAACGTCCTGACTTTC. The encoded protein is CAGGGYGANVLTF.

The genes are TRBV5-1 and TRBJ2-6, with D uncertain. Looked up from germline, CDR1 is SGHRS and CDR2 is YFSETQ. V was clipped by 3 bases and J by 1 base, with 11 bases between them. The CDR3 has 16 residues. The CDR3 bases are TGCGCCAGCAGCTCCCCGGCCGAATCTGGGGCCAACGTCCTGACTTTC. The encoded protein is CASSSPAESGANVLTF.

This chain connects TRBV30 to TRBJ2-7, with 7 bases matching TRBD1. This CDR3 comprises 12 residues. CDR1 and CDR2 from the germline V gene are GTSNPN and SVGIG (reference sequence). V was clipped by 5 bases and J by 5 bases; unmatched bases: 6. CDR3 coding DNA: TGTGCCTGGCACCGGGACAGCCACGAGCAGTACTTC. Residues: CAWHRDSHEQYF.

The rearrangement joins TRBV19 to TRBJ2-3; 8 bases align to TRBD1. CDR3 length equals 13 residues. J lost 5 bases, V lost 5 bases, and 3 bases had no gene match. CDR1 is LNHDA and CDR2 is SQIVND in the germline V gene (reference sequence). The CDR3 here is CASSRQGKDTQYF. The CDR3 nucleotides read TGTGCCAGTAGTCGACAGGGGAAAGATACGCAGTATTTT.

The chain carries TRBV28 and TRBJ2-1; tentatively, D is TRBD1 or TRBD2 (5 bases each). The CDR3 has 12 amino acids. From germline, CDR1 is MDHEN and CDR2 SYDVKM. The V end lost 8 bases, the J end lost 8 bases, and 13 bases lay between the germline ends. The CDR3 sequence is CASCGAGDEQFF. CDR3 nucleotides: TGTGCCAGCTGTGGGGCCGGGGATGAGCAGTTCTTC.

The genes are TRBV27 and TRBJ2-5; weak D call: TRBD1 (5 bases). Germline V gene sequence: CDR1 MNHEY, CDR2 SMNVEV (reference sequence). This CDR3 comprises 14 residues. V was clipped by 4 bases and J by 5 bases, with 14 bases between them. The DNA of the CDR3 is TGTGCCAGCAGTTCACAGGTTTTAGGGGAGACCCAGTACTTC. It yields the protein CASSSQVLGETQYF.

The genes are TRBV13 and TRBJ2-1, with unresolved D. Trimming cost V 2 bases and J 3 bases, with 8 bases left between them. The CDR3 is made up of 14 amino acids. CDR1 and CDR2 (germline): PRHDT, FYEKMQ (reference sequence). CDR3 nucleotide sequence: TGTGCCAGCAGCTTAATCCTTGACTACAATGAGCAGTTCTTC. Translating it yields CASSLILDYNEQFF.

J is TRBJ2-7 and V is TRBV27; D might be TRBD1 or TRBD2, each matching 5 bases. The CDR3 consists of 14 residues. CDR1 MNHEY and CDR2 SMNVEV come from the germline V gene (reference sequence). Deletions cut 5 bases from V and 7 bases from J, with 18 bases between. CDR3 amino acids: CASSIRGSVGEQYF. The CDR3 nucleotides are TGTGCCAGCAGTATCCGGGGCAGCGTAGGGGAGCAGTACTTC.

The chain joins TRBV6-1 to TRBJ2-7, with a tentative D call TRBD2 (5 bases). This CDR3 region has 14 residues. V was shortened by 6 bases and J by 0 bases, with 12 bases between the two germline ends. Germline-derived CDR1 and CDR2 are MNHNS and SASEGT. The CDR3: CASSDAGNSYEQYF. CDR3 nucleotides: TGTGCCAGCAGCGATGCGGGCAACTCCTACGAGCAGTACTTC.

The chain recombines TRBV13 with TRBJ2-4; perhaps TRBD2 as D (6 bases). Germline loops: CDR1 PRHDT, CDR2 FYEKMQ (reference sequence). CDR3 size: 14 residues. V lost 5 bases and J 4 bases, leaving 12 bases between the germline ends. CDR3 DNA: TGTGCCAGCAGCCCGACTAGTGAGAAAAACATTCAGTACTTC. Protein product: CASSPTSEKNIQYF.